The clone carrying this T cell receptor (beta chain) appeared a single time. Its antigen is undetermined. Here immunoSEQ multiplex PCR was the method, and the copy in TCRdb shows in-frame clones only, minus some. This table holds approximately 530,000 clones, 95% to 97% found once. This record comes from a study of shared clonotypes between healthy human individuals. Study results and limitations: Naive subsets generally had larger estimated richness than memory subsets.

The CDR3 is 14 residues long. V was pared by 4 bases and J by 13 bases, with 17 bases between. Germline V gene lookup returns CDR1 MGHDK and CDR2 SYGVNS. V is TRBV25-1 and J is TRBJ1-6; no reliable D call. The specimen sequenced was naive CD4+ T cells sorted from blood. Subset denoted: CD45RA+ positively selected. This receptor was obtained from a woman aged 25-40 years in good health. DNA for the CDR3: TGTGCCAGCAGTGGACCCGAGAGGAGTCGGCCCCTCCACTTT. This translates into CASSGPERSRPLHF.